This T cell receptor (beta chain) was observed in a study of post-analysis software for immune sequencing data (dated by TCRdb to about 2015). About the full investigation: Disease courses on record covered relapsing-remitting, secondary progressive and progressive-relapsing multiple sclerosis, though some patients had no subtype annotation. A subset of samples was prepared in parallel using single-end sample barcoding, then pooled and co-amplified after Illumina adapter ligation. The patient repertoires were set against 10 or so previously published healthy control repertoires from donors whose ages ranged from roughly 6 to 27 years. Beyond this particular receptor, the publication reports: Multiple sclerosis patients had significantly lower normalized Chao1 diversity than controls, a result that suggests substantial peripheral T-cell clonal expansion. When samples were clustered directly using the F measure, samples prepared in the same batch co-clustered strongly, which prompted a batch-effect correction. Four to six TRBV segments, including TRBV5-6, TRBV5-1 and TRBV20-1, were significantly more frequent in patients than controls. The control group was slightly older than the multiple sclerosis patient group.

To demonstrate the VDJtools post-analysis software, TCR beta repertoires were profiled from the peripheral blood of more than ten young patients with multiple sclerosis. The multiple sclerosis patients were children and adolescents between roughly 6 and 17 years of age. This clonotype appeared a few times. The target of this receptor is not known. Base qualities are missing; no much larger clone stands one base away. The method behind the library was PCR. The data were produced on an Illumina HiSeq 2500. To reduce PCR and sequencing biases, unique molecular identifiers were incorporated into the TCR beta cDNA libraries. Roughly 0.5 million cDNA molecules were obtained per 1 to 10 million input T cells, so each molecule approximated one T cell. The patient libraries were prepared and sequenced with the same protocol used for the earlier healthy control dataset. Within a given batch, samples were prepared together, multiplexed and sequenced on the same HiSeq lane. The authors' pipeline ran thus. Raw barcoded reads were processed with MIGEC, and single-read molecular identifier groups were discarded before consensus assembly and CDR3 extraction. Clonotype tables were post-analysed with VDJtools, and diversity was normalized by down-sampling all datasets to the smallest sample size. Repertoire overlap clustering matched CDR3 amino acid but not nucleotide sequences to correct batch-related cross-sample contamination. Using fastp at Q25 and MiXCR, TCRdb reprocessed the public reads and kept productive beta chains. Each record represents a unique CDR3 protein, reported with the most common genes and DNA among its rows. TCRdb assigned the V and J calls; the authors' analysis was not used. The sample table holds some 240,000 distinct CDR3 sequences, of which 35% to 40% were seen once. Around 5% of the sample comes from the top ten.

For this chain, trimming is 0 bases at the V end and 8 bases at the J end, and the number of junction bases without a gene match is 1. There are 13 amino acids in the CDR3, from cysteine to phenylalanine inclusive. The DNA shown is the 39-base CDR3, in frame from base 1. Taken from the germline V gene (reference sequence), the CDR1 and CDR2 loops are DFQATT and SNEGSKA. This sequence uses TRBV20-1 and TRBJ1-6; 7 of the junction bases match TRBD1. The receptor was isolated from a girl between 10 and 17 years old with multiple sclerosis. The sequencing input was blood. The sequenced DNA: TGCAGTGCTAGAGATCAGGGGGATTCACCCCTCCACTTT. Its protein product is CSARDQGDSPLHF.